The clone carrying this T cell receptor beta chain was picked up one time. This sample stems from a study of blood T cell repertoires in COVID-19. Study context: Samples came from the United States, Italy and Spain, spanning acute and convalescent COVID-19. Nucleic acid was either cDNA or gDNA, and it came from T cells, B-cell-depleted T cells, or PBMCs.

Germline V gives CDR1 MNHEY, CDR2 SVGEGT. The CDR3 runs 13 residues. Trimming pared 6 bases from V and 6 bases from J, leaving 15 bases between. As processed by the authors: Nucleated cell counts were estimated from reference gene primer amplification. The repertoire was sequenced with immunoSEQ multiplex PCR; TCRdb's copy has only in-frame clones and lacks some. D and trimming come from the DNA, and the V and J calls and clone size come from that table. The table includes around 75,000 clones, around 87% detected once. The sequenced material came from peripheral blood. The chain employs TRBV6-2 or TRBV6-3 and TRBJ2-7, with D possibly matching TRBD1 (5 bases). The TCR originated in a man between 45 and 60 years old with acute or convalescent COVID-19. CDR3 loop: CASSPPPGFEQYF. In nucleotides, the CDR3 is TGTGCCAGCAGCCCCCCCCCAGGGTTCGAGCAGTACTTC.